The 26 T cell receptor beta chains presented below share a single source sample, sequenced in a study of cytomegalovirus exposure and HLA in healthy donors. This table comes from immunoSEQ multiplex PCR, and its TCRdb copy is limited to in-frame clones, with some not included. The sample carries approximately 220,000 clones, around four fifths recorded once. Sample: PBMCs. The source of these receptors is a woman in her 30s in good health and CMV-seropositive.

The V call is TRBV4-2, the J call TRBJ2-7, with 14 nucleotides matching TRBD2. The CDR3 is 14 amino acids. Looked up from germline, CDR1 is LGHNA and CDR2 is YNFKEQ. With 3 bases clipped from V and 6 bases from J, the junction kept 1 base outside the gene matches. The CDR3 DNA sequence: TGTGCCAGCAGCCAGGGACTAGCGGGAGTCGAGCAGTACTTC. Encoded protein: CASSQGLAGVEQYF.

CDR3 in amino acids: CASLGLAGANTGELFF. The CDR3 DNA reads TGTGCCAGCTTGGGACTAGCGGGAGCGAACACCGGGGAGCTGTTTTTT. This chain joins TRBV13 and TRBJ2-2; 14 bases agree with TRBD2. Germline V gene lookup returns CDR1 PRHDT and CDR2 FYEKMQ (reference sequence). This CDR3 region has 16 residues. Trimming cost V 8 bases and J 0 bases; bases outside gene matches: 2.

This chain joins TRBV2 and TRBJ1-1; possibly TRBD1 for D (6 bases). Per the germline V gene, CDR1 is SNHLY and CDR2 is FYNNEI. V gave up 5 bases and J gave up 13 bases, with 20 bases separating them. The CDR3 sequence is 13 residues long. This chain's CDR3 is CASSMNGTPKDFF. The CDR3 nucleotides are TGTGCCAGCAGTATGAACGGGACACCAAAGGATTTCTTT. The full variable domain, in which reference TRBV2 and TRBJ1-1 provide the parts outside the CDR3, is EPEVTQTPSHQVTQMGQEVILRCVPISNHLYFYWYRQILGQKVEFLVSFYNNEISEKSEIFDDQFSVERPDGSNFTLKIRSTKLEDSAMYFCASSMNGTPKDFFGQGTRLTVV.

The chain combines TRBV6-1 with TRBJ2-3; 10 nucleotides agree with TRBD1. The junction had 7 bases not matched to a gene; V was cut back by 6 bases and J by 13 bases. CDR1 and CDR2 from the germline V gene are MNHNS and SASEGT. The CDR3 consists of 12 residues. CDR3 DNA: TGTGCCAGCAGGGAGACCGGGACAGGGGAGTATTTT. This translates into CASRETGTGEYF.

A remark on this clone: Here the CDR3 omits its conserved ending phenylalanine or tryptophan, so a read error is the likely source. The DNA is left out, because the CDR3 cannot be placed on it with certainty; the CDR3 is given as TCRdb lists it. This chain uses TRBV6-5 with TRBJ1-2. The length of the CDR3 is 9 amino acids, counting both ends. CDR1 and CDR2 (germline): MNHEY, SVGAGI. CDR3 sequence: CASSKQRPI.

The rearrangement joins TRBV5-1 to TRBJ2-7; a possible D gene is TRBD1 (6 bases). CDR3 length equals 13 residues. V lost 7 bases to trimming and J lost 4 bases, with 15 bases between them. In germline, CDR1 is SGHRS, CDR2 YFSETQ. CDR3 in amino acids: CASAQGDIYEQYF. The DNA of the CDR3 is TGCGCCAGCGCCCAAGGGGACATTTACGAGCAGTACTTC.

The chain employs TRBV10-3 and TRBJ1-5; D remains unclear. There are 16 residues in the CDR3. V was shortened by 1 base and J by 0 bases, with 10 bases between the two germline ends. Germline V gene lookup returns CDR1 ENHRY and CDR2 SYGVKD. This CDR3 reads CAISELERDSNQPQHF. DNA of the CDR3: TGTGCCATCAGTGAGTTAGAAAGGGATAGCAATCAGCCCCAGCATTTT.

The chain recombines TRBV6-5 with TRBJ2-2; 9 bases agree with TRBD1. This CDR3 has 16 amino acids. V lost 0 bases, J lost 5 bases, and 4 bases stayed unmatched. CDR1 and CDR2 from the germline V gene are MNHEY and SVGAGI. This CDR3 reads CASSYSNRGQTGELFF. CDR3 sequence (DNA): TGTGCCAGCAGTTACTCGAACAGGGGGCAGACCGGGGAGCTGTTTTTT.

V and J are TRBV4-1 and TRBJ1-1, with D possibly TRBD1 on 5 matching bases. The ends were cut back, 3 bases at V and 6 bases at J, with 20 bases in the middle. Germline CDR1 reads MGHRA; CDR2 reads YSYEKL. CDR3 length equals 16 residues. The CDR3 reads CASSQPGWGRKAEAFF. The CDR3 nucleotides read TGCGCCAGCAGCCAGCCGGGGTGGGGGAGGAAGGCTGAAGCTTTCTTT.

This clone was seen just once. V usage is TRBV28 and J usage is TRBJ1-2; D uncertain. The V gene lost 8 bases and the J gene lost 2 bases, with 15 bases spanning the gap. Germline assignment: CDR1 MDHEN and CDR2 SYDVKM. The CDR3 length is 14 residues. DNA of the CDR3: TGTGCCAGCTATTACAGATCCCAGAACTATGGCTACACCTTC. It is translated as CASYYRSQNYGYTF.

V and J are TRBV5-1 and TRBJ1-2; D gene ambiguous. The ends were cut back, 4 bases at V and 4 bases at J, with 5 bases in the middle. Looked up from germline, CDR1 is SGHRS and CDR2 is YFSETQ. The CDR3 is 11 residues long. The CDR3 spells CASSEGYGYTF. DNA for the CDR3: TGCGCCAGCAGCGAGGGCTATGGCTACACCTTC.

This chain links TRBV28 with TRBJ1-2; 9 nucleotides align to TRBD1. With V trimmed by 2 bases and J by 4 bases, 5 bases remained unmatched. CDR3 length: 15 residues. Germline V CDR1 and CDR2: MDHEN, SYDVKM. CDR3 nucleotides: TGTGCCAGCAGTTTACGACAGGGGGTAATCTATGGCTACACCTTC. It translates to CASSLRQGVIYGYTF.

The V and J genes are TRBV15 and TRBJ1-2, with unresolved D. Germline assignment: CDR1 LNHNV and CDR2 YYDKDF (reference sequence). The V and J ends lost 1 base and 5 bases respectively, with 11 bases between them. The CDR3 length is 14 residues. This CDR3 reads CATSRVPDSYGYTF. As DNA, the CDR3 is TGTGCCACCAGCAGAGTACCGGACTCTTATGGCTACACCTTC.

The gene calls are TRBV30 and TRBJ1-2; D gene uncertain. Germline CDR1 is GTSNPN and CDR2 is SVGIG (reference sequence). The V end was cut by 4 bases, the J end by 0 bases, with 12 bases between. The CDR3 sequence is 14 residues long. CDR3 amino acids: CAWNFGRSNYGYTF. The CDR3 DNA sequence: TGTGCCTGGAACTTCGGACGGTCTAACTATGGCTACACCTTC. The complete variable domain, with remaining parts taken from reference TRBV30 and TRBJ1-2, reads SQTIHQWPATLVQPVGSPLSLECTVEGTSNPNLYWYRQAAGRGLQLLFYSVGIGQISSEVPQNLSASRPQDRQFILSSKKLLLSDSGFYLCAWNFGRSNYGYTFGSGTRLTVV.

This clone was seen only a few times. The chain links TRBV7-9 to TRBJ1-5; D gene unclear. Germline V gene sequence: CDR1 SEHNR, CDR2 FQNEAQ (reference sequence). This CDR3 spans 15 amino acids. The V gene lost 5 bases and the J gene lost 5 bases, with 16 bases spanning the gap. This CDR3 reads CASSDGRGPDQPQHF. The CDR3 region has the DNA TGTGCCAGCAGCGACGGACGCGGCCCCGATCAGCCCCAGCATTTT.

This rearrangement joins TRBV6-5 to TRBJ1-1, with D perhaps matching TRBD1 (6 bases). Germline loops: CDR1 MNHEY, CDR2 SVGAGI. This CDR3 contains 13 residues. The V and J ends lost 5 bases and 7 bases respectively, with 14 bases between them. The CDR3 coding sequence is TGTGCCAGCAGTGCAACAACAGGGAATGAAGCTTTCTTT. Protein product: CASSATTGNEAFF.

V is TRBV4-1 and J is TRBJ1-5, with D possibly matching TRBD1 (6 bases). CDR3 length: 17 amino acids. Between the trimmed V and J ends, which lost 1 base and 1 base, there was a span of 14 bases. Germline V gives CDR1 MGHRA, CDR2 YSYEKL. In DNA, the CDR3 is TGCGCCAGCAGCCAAGTGGTGACAGGCGGCAGCAATCAGCCCCAGCATTTT. Its translation is CASSQVVTGGSNQPQHF.

The gene calls are TRBV7-6 and TRBJ1-1; TRBD1 matches 7 bases. Looked up from germline, CDR1 is SGHVS and CDR2 is FNYEAQ. The V and J ends lost 8 bases and 5 bases, in that order; junction bases with no gene match: 11. The CDR3 totals 14 residues. CDR3 residues: CASGQGGLGTEAFF. CDR3 coding DNA: TGTGCCAGCGGCCAGGGGGGGCTGGGTACTGAAGCTTTCTTT. The variable domain in full, completed from reference TRBV7-6 and TRBJ1-1, reads GAGVSQSPRYKVTKRGQDVALRCDPISGHVSLYWYRQALGQGPEFLTYFNYEAQQDKSGLPNDRFSAERPEGSISTLTIQRTEQRDSAMYRCASGQGGLGTEAFFGQGTRLTVV.

This chain joins TRBV19 and TRBJ2-1, with 12 bases that match TRBD2. Germline V lookup: CDR1 LNHDA, CDR2 SQIVND (reference sequence). Trimming at V came to 8 bases and at J to 4 bases, leaving 9 bases not matched to a gene. The CDR3 is 16 amino acids. For the CDR3, the DNA is TGTGCCAGTGGCCTAGCGGGAGGGATAGGGTACAATGAGCAGTTCTTC. It specifies CASGLAGGIGYNEQFF.

The J gene is TRBJ2-5, the V gene TRBV6-1; D may be TRBD1 or TRBD2 (5 bases each). In germline, CDR1 is MNHNS, CDR2 SASEGT. The CDR3 has 15 amino acids. V gave up 7 bases and J gave up 2 bases, with 17 bases separating them. The CDR3 reads CASIPQGRRQETQYF. DNA for the CDR3: TGTGCCAGCATTCCCCAGGGTAGGAGGCAAGAGACCCAGTACTTC.

The gene calls are TRBV2 and TRBJ1-1; tentatively, D is TRBD1 (5 bases). Between the trimmed V and J ends, which lost 5 bases and 11 bases, there was a span of 24 bases. The CDR3 extends over 15 amino acids. CDR1 is SNHLY and CDR2 is FYNNEI in the germline V gene. The CDR3 is CASSSSRGAIGGAFF. DNA of the CDR3: TGTGCCAGCAGTTCAAGCCGAGGGGCCATTGGGGGTGCTTTCTTT. Supplemented by reference TRBV2 and TRBJ1-1, the full variable domain reads EPEVTQTPSHQVTQMGQEVILRCVPISNHLYFYWYRQILGQKVEFLVSFYNNEISEKSEIFDDQFSVERPDGSNFTLKIRSTKLEDSAMYFCASSSSRGAIGGAFFGQGTRLTVV.

This CDR3 reads CASKMTGGPYEQYF. In nucleotides, the CDR3 is TGTGCCAGCAAAATGACAGGGGGTCCCTACGAGCAGTACTTC. The chain uses TRBV27 and TRBJ2-7, with 9 bases matching TRBD1. The J segment lost 2 bases and the V segment lost 7 bases, leaving 6 bases of the junction unmatched. Germline CDR1 reads MNHEY; CDR2 reads SMNVEV (reference sequence). The CDR3 is made up of 14 amino acids.

This chain connects TRBV6-1 to TRBJ1-4; D call uncertain. This CDR3 is built from 16 residues. Trimming stripped 5 bases from V and 2 bases from J, with 15 bases between. The germline V gene encodes CDR1 MNHNS and CDR2 SASEGT. The CDR3 loop reads CASSKGLAATNEKLFF. The CDR3 nucleotides are TGTGCCAGCAGTAAAGGGCTAGCCGCCACTAATGAAAAACTGTTTTTT.

This rearrangement joins TRBV6-5 to TRBJ1-2, with 9 nucleotides matching TRBD1. J gave up 8 bases and V 0 bases, and 10 bases lay outside the gene matches. CDR1 MNHEY and CDR2 SVGAGI come from the germline V gene. The CDR3 has 16 residues. Here the CDR3 DNA reads TGTGCCAGCAGTTACTCTTGGACAGGGGCGCAAGAAGGCTACACCTTC. Translation gives CASSYSWTGAQEGYTF.

This rearrangement joins TRBV4-3 to TRBJ1-1; 9 positions match TRBD1. This CDR3 is 15 amino acids long. Germline-derived CDR1 and CDR2 are LGHNA and YSLEER. Losses at the gene ends were 2 bases for V and 5 bases for J; bases not matched to a gene: 6. In nucleotides, the CDR3 is TGCGCCAGCAGCCAAAGTAACAGGGGGCAGACTGAAGCTTTCTTT. The encoded protein is CASSQSNRGQTEAFF.

This chain links TRBV7-9 with TRBJ1-1; D uncertain. V lost 0 bases, J lost 5 bases, and 19 bases lay in between. The V gene's germline CDR1 is SEHNR and CDR2 FQNEAQ (reference sequence). CDR3 length: 17 residues. The CDR3 bases are TGTGCCAGCAGCTTAGCGAGGGTTACAGCGTTGGGTACTGAAGCTTTCTTT. As protein: CASSLARVTALGTEAFF.